The rows below give T cell receptor beta chains drawn from one sample of a study of T cell changes during pregnancy in multiple sclerosis. Profiling relied on immunoSEQ multiplex PCR, and the TCRdb table lists in-frame clones only, not all of them. The table includes tens of thousands of clones, around 92% detected once. The material was peripheral blood, obtained in the second trimester of pregnancy. The receptor source for this set is a female donor in good health, enrolled as a control in a pregnancy study. Each CDR3 is given with its conserved first and last residue. The D gene is left open where the match is weak. Clone size is given for some rows only: seen once, a few or many times, or a class if the clone is expanded.

J gene: TRBJ2-1; V gene: TRBV4-3; D gene: TRBD2; clone size: NA; CDR3 DNA: TGCGCCAGCAGCCAAGATGGGGGGGGCTCCTACAATGAGCAGTTCTTC; CDR3 protein: CASSQDGGGSYNEQFF
J gene: TRBJ2-3; V gene: TRBV7-3; D gene: NA; clone size: NA; CDR3 DNA: TGTGCCAGCAGCTTAAGTAGCGGCACAGATACGCAGTATTTT; CDR3 protein: CASSLSSGTDTQYF
J gene: TRBJ2-1; V gene: TRBV27; D gene: NA; clone size: once; CDR3 DNA: TGTGCCAGCACCGGGGCTGGGGGGGAGCAGTTCTTC; CDR3 protein: CASTGAGGEQFF
J gene: TRBJ1-2; V gene: TRBV19; D gene: NA; clone size: NA; CDR3 DNA: TGTGCCAGTAGTAACACAGGGAATGGCTACACCTTC; CDR3 protein: CASSNTGNGYTF
J gene: TRBJ2-7; V gene: TRBV2; D gene: NA; clone size: NA; CDR3 DNA: TGTGCCAGCGGGGGCCTGGACAGTGCCTACGAGCAGTACTTC; CDR3 protein: CASGGLDSAYEQYF
J gene: TRBJ2-7; V gene: TRBV5-5; D gene: NA; clone size: NA; CDR3 DNA: TGTGCCAGCAGCTTGGACGCAGGGTCCTACGAGCAGTACTTC; CDR3 protein: CASSLDAGSYEQYF
J gene: TRBJ1-5; V gene: TRBV28; D gene: NA; clone size: NA; CDR3 DNA: TGTGCCAGCAGTTTACGACATTGGGGCAATCAGCCCCAGCATTTT; CDR3 protein: CASSLRHWGNQPQHF
J gene: TRBJ1-2; V gene: TRBV7-9; D gene: NA; clone size: few; CDR3 DNA: TGTGCCAGCAGCTCCCTCACTCCGGGACACCGCTCCTATGGCTACACCTTC; CDR3 protein: CASSSLTPGHRSYGYTF
J gene: TRBJ1-1; V gene: TRBV11-2; D gene: NA; clone size: NA; CDR3 DNA: TGTGCCAGCAGCTTAGCGGAACAACTAGGAGCTTTCTTT; CDR3 protein: CASSLAEQLGAFF
J gene: TRBJ1-4; V gene: TRBV7-6; D gene: NA; clone size: NA; CDR3 DNA: TGTGCCAGCAGCCTAGGGACCGGGGTTGAAAAACTGTTTTTT; CDR3 protein: CASSLGTGVEKLFF
J gene: TRBJ1-2; V gene: TRBV19; D gene: TRBD1; clone size: once; CDR3 DNA: TGTGCCAGTAGGGAGACAGGGATCTACGGCTACACCTTC; CDR3 protein: CASRETGIYGYTF
J gene: TRBJ2-5; V gene: TRBV2; D gene: NA; clone size: NA; CDR3 DNA: TGTGCCAGCAGTGAGAGGGGGAGCGGTGGTGAGACCCAGTACTTC; CDR3 protein: CASSERGSGGETQYF
J gene: TRBJ2-2; V gene: TRBV27; D gene: NA; clone size: NA; CDR3 DNA: TGTGCCAGCAGTTTATCGAGCACCGGGGAGCTGTTTTTT; CDR3 protein: CASSLSSTGELFF
J gene: TRBJ2-1; V gene: TRBV5-1; D gene: NA; clone size: NA; CDR3 DNA: TGCGCCAGCAGCCAGGGTGGGGGGGGGCCCTTCTACAATGAGCAGTTCTTC; CDR3 protein: CASSQGGGGPFYNEQFF
J gene: TRBJ1-2; V gene: TRBV7-2; D gene: TRBD1; clone size: NA; CDR3 DNA: TGTGCCAGCAGTTCCGGACAGGGGCATGGCTACACCTTC; CDR3 protein: CASSSGQGHGYTF
J gene: TRBJ2-2; V gene: TRBV4-3; D gene: TRBD2; clone size: NA; CDR3 DNA: TGCGCCAGCAGCCTAAGCGGGAGGGGAGGAACCGGGGAGCTGTTTTTT; CDR3 protein: CASSLSGRGGTGELFF
J gene: TRBJ1-4; V gene: TRBV18; D gene: NA; clone size: NA; CDR3 DNA: TGTGCCAGCTCACCCAGGGACCTCGGGGGGAATGAAAAACTGTTTTTT; CDR3 protein: CASSPRDLGGNEKLFF
J gene: TRBJ2-3; V gene: TRBV6-5; D gene: TRBD2; clone size: NA; CDR3 DNA: TGTGCCAGCAGGGGACTAGCGGGGCCAGGGACGCAGTATTTT; CDR3 protein: CASRGLAGPGTQYF
J gene: TRBJ2-7; V gene: TRBV7-8; D gene: NA; clone size: NA; CDR3 DNA: TGTGCCAGCAGCTTAGTGGAGGGCCCGACCGAGCAGTACTTC; CDR3 protein: CASSLVEGPTEQYF
J gene: TRBJ1-4; V gene: TRBV19; D gene: NA; clone size: NA; CDR3 DNA: TGTGCCAGTAGTATACAGGGAAACAATGAAAAACTGTTTTTT; CDR3 protein: CASSIQGNNEKLFF
J gene: TRBJ1-2; V gene: TRBV6-6; D gene: TRBD1; clone size: NA; CDR3 DNA: TGTGCCAGCGCAAAAAAGGGGGCCGATAACTATGGCTACACCTTC; CDR3 protein: CASAKKGADNYGYTF
J gene: TRBJ1-1; V gene: TRBV5-1; D gene: NA; clone size: NA; CDR3 DNA: TGCGCCAGCAGCCGATTGGACGCGGGGGCCACTGAAGCTTTCTTT; CDR3 protein: CASSRLDAGATEAFF
J gene: TRBJ2-3; V gene: TRBV14; D gene: TRBD2; clone size: NA; CDR3 DNA: TGTGCCAGCAGTCCACCTCCCGGGACTAGCGGGAGGGCCCCCCCAGATACGCAGTATTTT; CDR3 protein: CASSPPPGTSGRAPPDTQYF
J gene: TRBJ2-1; V gene: TRBV19; D gene: TRBD2; clone size: NA; CDR3 DNA: TGTGCCAGTGAGACTAGCGCGGACTACAATGAGCAGTTCTTC; CDR3 protein: CASETSADYNEQFF
J gene: TRBJ2-2; V gene: TRBV7-2; D gene: TRBD2; clone size: NA; CDR3 DNA: TGTGCCAGCAGCTTCATGGGACTAGCGGGAGGGATCTACACCGGGGAGCTGTTTTTT; CDR3 protein: CASSFMGLAGGIYTGELFF
J gene: TRBJ1-6; V gene: TRBV2; D gene: NA; clone size: NA; CDR3 DNA: TGTGCCAGCAGTGGACAGTCCTGGGCCCTCCACTTT; CDR3 protein: CASSGQSWALHF
J gene: TRBJ2-7; V gene: TRBV11-1; D gene: NA; clone size: NA; CDR3 DNA: TGTGCCAGCAGCTTATGGGCGGGGTACCCCTACGAGCAGTACTTC; CDR3 protein: CASSLWAGYPYEQYF
J gene: TRBJ2-7; V gene: TRBV7-2; D gene: TRBD1; clone size: NA; CDR3 DNA: TGTGCCAGCAGCTTTGACAGGGCGTCCTACGAGCAGTACTTC; CDR3 protein: CASSFDRASYEQYF
J gene: TRBJ1-6; V gene: TRBV9; D gene: TRBD1; clone size: once; CDR3 DNA: TGTGCCAGCAGCGTAACGCAGGGGGGTGATTCACCCCTCCACTTT; CDR3 protein: CASSVTQGGDSPLHF
J gene: TRBJ2-2; V gene: TRBV7-3; D gene: NA; clone size: NA; CDR3 DNA: TGTGCCAGCAGCTTGGGACAAGTCACCGGGGAGCTGTTTTTT; CDR3 protein: CASSLGQVTGELFF
J gene: TRBJ2-7; V gene: TRBV10-3; D gene: NA; clone size: NA; CDR3 DNA: TGTGCCATCAATCAGACTAGACCGGTCGACGAGCAGTACTTC; CDR3 protein: CAINQTRPVDEQYF
J gene: TRBJ2-7; V gene: TRBV4-2; D gene: NA; clone size: once; CDR3 DNA: TGTGCCAGCAGCCAAGTTTGGTCAGGGAACGAGCAGTACTTC; CDR3 protein: CASSQVWSGNEQYF
J gene: TRBJ2-1; V gene: TRBV27; D gene: NA; clone size: NA; CDR3 DNA: TGTGCCAGCAGTTTATCGCTAAGGACTTGGGACAATGAGCAGTTCTTC; CDR3 protein: CASSLSLRTWDNEQFF
J gene: TRBJ2-6; V gene: TRBV9; D gene: NA; clone size: once; CDR3 DNA: TGTGCCAGCAGCGTTATTCCTGGGGCCAACGTCCTGACTTTC; CDR3 protein: CASSVIPGANVLTF
J gene: TRBJ1-2; V gene: TRBV30; D gene: TRBD1; clone size: NA; CDR3 DNA: TGTGCCTGGAGTCTTACAGGGGGCTACTACCTCAGAAACTATGGCTACACCTTC; CDR3 protein: CAWSLTGGYYLRNYGYTF
J gene: TRBJ2-5; V gene: TRBV5-1; D gene: TRBD1; clone size: NA; CDR3 DNA: TGCGCCAGCAGCTTGGTTCCAGGGGGCCAAGAGACCCAGTACTTC; CDR3 protein: CASSLVPGGQETQYF
J gene: TRBJ2-2; V gene: TRBV10-3; D gene: TRBD1; clone size: NA; CDR3 DNA: TGTGCCACCCACGACAGGGTAACGAACACCGGGGAGCTGTTTTTT; CDR3 protein: CATHDRVTNTGELFF
J gene: TRBJ1-2; V gene: TRBV28; D gene: NA; clone size: NA; CDR3 DNA: TGTGCCAGCAGTTTTGGCGGGCTCCCTGGCTACACCTTC; CDR3 protein: CASSFGGLPGYTF
J gene: TRBJ2-1; V gene: TRBV5-1; D gene: NA; clone size: NA; CDR3 DNA: TGCGCCAGCAGCTTGGCCGCAGGGGTCTCCTACAATGAGCAGTTCTTC; CDR3 protein: CASSLAAGVSYNEQFF
J gene: TRBJ1-3; V gene: TRBV10-3; D gene: NA; clone size: NA; CDR3 DNA: TGTGCCATCAGTGCCATCGGACAGTCAAACACCATATATTTT; CDR3 protein: CAISAIGQSNTIYF
J gene: TRBJ2-3; V gene: TRBV20-1; D gene: NA; clone size: NA; CDR3 DNA: TGCAGTGCTCTCCGCACAGATACGCAGTATTTT; CDR3 protein: CSALRTDTQYF
J gene: TRBJ2-3; V gene: TRBV11-3; D gene: NA; clone size: NA; CDR3 DNA: TGTGCCAGCAGCAAGTTAGGGGCAGATACGCAGTATTTT; CDR3 protein: CASSKLGADTQYF
J gene: TRBJ2-5; V gene: TRBV6-1; D gene: NA; clone size: NA; CDR3 DNA: TGTGCCAGCAGTGACTCTGGCAGGGAGACCCAGTACTTC; CDR3 protein: CASSDSGRETQYF
J gene: TRBJ2-1; V gene: TRBV27; D gene: TRBD2; clone size: NA; CDR3 DNA: TGTGCCAGCAGTTTTTCGGGACTAGCGGCGAATGAGCAGTTCTTC; CDR3 protein: CASSFSGLAANEQFF